One sample yielded the 15 T cell receptor beta chains listed below, sequenced in a study of shared clonotypes between healthy human individuals. This table comes from immunoSEQ multiplex PCR, and its TCRdb copy is limited to in-frame clones, with some not included. The sample includes around 600,000 clones, about 98% of them seen just once. Selected positively for CCR7 and CD45RO-negative, naive CD8 cells excluded terminally differentiated effector memory CD45RA+ cells. Sequencing input: naive CD8+ T cells sorted from blood. The receptors were sampled from a man aged 25 to 40 in good health.

V gene TRBV7-9 combines with J gene TRBJ2-1; 7 nucleotides agree with TRBD1. This CDR3 is 16 amino acids long. Trimming cost V 4 bases and J 0 bases; bases outside gene matches: 6. CDR1 is SEHNR, CDR2 FQNEAQ, per germline (reference sequence). As DNA, the CDR3 is TGTGCCAGCAGCTCCCGGGACAGCAGCTCCTACAATGAGCAGTTCTTC. Translated: CASSSRDSSSYNEQFF.

The chain joins TRBV7-9 to TRBJ2-2, with TRBD1 matching 9 bases. V gave up 4 bases and J gave up 2 bases; unmatched junction bases: 2. The CDR3 covers 15 residues. Germline V gives CDR1 SEHNR, CDR2 FQNEAQ (reference sequence). CDR3 bases: TGTGCCAGCAGCTCAACAGGGGGCAACACCGGGGAGCTGTTTTTT. It specifies CASSSTGGNTGELFF.

V gene TRBV9 combines with J gene TRBJ2-3; 9 positions agree with TRBD1. V gave up 3 bases and J gave up 7 bases; unmatched junction bases: 3. The CDR3 extends over 13 amino acids. Germline V gene data show CDR1 as SGDLS and CDR2 as YYNGEE. The CDR3 loop reads CASSDGTGHTQYF. CDR3 in DNA: TGTGCCAGCAGCGATGGGACAGGGCATACGCAGTATTTT.

The J gene is TRBJ1-2, the V gene TRBV9; 7 bases line up with TRBD1. Germline V gene lookup returns CDR1 SGDLS and CDR2 YYNGEE. The V segment lost 6 bases and the J segment 3 bases; nucleotides outside the gene matches: 8. This CDR3 contains 14 residues. The CDR3 sequence is CASTRGGGDYGYTF. CDR3 DNA: TGTGCCAGCACCCGTGGAGGGGGCGACTATGGCTACACCTTC.

This chain joins TRBV13 and TRBJ2-7, with D unresolved. The CDR3 is made up of 11 amino acids. Trimming pared 5 bases from V and 3 bases from J, leaving 5 bases between. From germline, CDR1 is PRHDT and CDR2 FYEKMQ (reference sequence). In nucleotides, the CDR3 is TGTGCCAGCAGCCGTAACTACGAGCAGTACTTC. As protein: CASSRNYEQYF.

The chain combines TRBV5-1 with TRBJ2-3, with D perhaps matching TRBD2 (6 bases). The CDR3 loop spans 16 amino acids. Germline CDR1 SGHRS, CDR2 YFSETQ. V was cut by 0 bases and J by 2 bases, with 13 bases left in between. CDR3 bases: TGCGCCAGCAGCTTGGATGCGGGGCGTTCCACAGATACGCAGTATTTT. This gives the protein CASSLDAGRSTDTQYF.

The rearrangement links TRBV11-2 to TRBJ2-1; D tentatively reads TRBD1 or TRBD2 (5 bases each). The CDR3 extends over 18 amino acids. The V gene lost 0 bases and the J gene lost 3 bases, with 18 bases spanning the gap. The germline gives CDR1 SGHAT, CDR2 FQNNGV. For the CDR3, the DNA is TGTGCCAGCAGCTTAGAGGGGGTTCTTAGCTCCTACTACAATGAGCAGTTCTTC. Encoded protein: CASSLEGVLSSYYNEQFF.

The chain joins TRBV29-1 to TRBJ2-7, with 8 bases aligning to TRBD1. The V gene's germline CDR1 is SQVTM and CDR2 ANQGSEA. J gave up 3 bases and V 2 bases, and 6 bases lay outside the gene matches. This CDR3 region has 14 residues. DNA of the CDR3: TGCAGCGTTGAATGGGGGACAGGACACTACGAGCAGTACTTC. Translation gives CSVEWGTGHYEQYF.

This chain connects TRBV4-3 to TRBJ2-5; D is possibly TRBD2 (6 bases). V shed 3 bases and J shed 1 base, with 12 bases lying between them. This CDR3 contains 15 residues. Germline CDR1 LGHNA, CDR2 YSLEER. The CDR3 DNA is TGCGCCAGCAGCCAGGGTACTAGCTCCCAAGAGACCCAGTACTTC. The encoded protein is CASSQGTSSQETQYF.

Points on this clone: Other nucleotide sequences from this sample produce the same CDR3. The chain has TRBV4-1 and TRBJ2-7, with 8 positions matching TRBD1. The CDR3 length is 16 residues. Trimming removed 3 bases from V and 0 bases from J; junction bases left unmatched: 7. The germline V gene encodes CDR1 MGHRA and CDR2 YSYEKL. The CDR3 DNA is TGCGCCAGCAGCCAGGAGCCCGGGACAGGCTCCTACGAGCAGTACTTC. Amino acid sequence: CASSQEPGTGSYEQYF.

The chain employs TRBV4-1 and TRBJ1-5; TRBD1 agrees at 10 bases. Germline V gene sequence: CDR1 MGHRA, CDR2 YSYEKL. The CDR3 totals 15 residues. The ends lost 4 bases at V and 7 bases at J; junction bases unmatched: 7. The CDR3 sequence is CASSPGTGVSQPQHF. The CDR3 DNA reads as TGCGCCAGCAGCCCGGGGACAGGGGTTAGCCAGCCCCAGCATTTT.

The table lists this clone with a count of one. The chain is built from TRBV7-8 and TRBJ2-5; D possibly corresponds to TRBD2 (6 bases). Between the trimmed V and J ends, which lost 4 bases and 7 bases, there was a span of 13 bases. Germline V CDR1 and CDR2: SGHVS, FQNEAQ. The CDR3 consists of 13 residues. CDR3 region: CASSYREWATQYF. CDR3 bases: TGTGCCAGCAGCTATCGGGAGTGGGCGACCCAGTACTTC.

The CDR3 region is CASSLGSTSTDTQYF. In DNA, the CDR3 is TGTGCCAGTAGTTTAGGATCCACTAGCACAGATACGCAGTATTTT. This sequence joins TRBV19 and TRBJ2-3; D gene unclear. CDR3 length: 15 residues. Trimming removed 5 bases from V and 0 bases from J, with 12 bases in between. Germline values: CDR1 LNHDA, CDR2 SQIVND (reference sequence).

The V call is TRBV2, the J call TRBJ2-5, with TRBD2 identical over 9 bases. The ends lost 4 bases at V and 6 bases at J; junction bases unmatched: 9. CDR3 size: 15 residues. Per the germline V gene, CDR1 is SNHLY and CDR2 is FYNNEI. The CDR3 DNA reads as TGTGCCAGCAGTGTAAGAGCGGGAGGATTAAAGACCCAGTACTTC. It codes for CASSVRAGGLKTQYF.

The chain joins TRBV10-2 to TRBJ1-3, with D unresolved. CDR1 and CDR2 from the germline V gene are WSHSY and SAAADI. The CDR3 is 13 amino acids. With 3 bases removed from V and 0 bases from J, the gap between germline ends came to 3 bases. The CDR3 nucleotides are TGCGCCAGCAGTGAACCCTCTGGAAACACCATATATTTT. Encoded protein: CASSEPSGNTIYF.